The present TCR beta chain was sequenced within a study of CD8 T cells in ankylosing spondylitis. Libraries for TCR beta were made by quantitative 5'-RACE with molecular barcodes. TCRdb fed the 5' RACE reads into MiXCR, producing one record per CDR3 protein. Of roughly 240,000 distinct CDR3 sequences listed, approximately 7.6% are singletons. The germline CDR1 and CDR2 sequences are SEHNR and FQNEAQ (reference sequence). Trimming stripped 1 base from V and 10 bases from J, with 17 bases between. The CDR3 contains 15 residues. The TCR originated in a female donor with ankylosing spondylitis or in good health (not recorded which). The sequenced material came from blood, either unsorted or a sorted T cell fraction (not recorded which). The genes are TRBV7-9 and TRBJ2-1; D is unresolved. This CDR3 is CASSLVSMLTLEQFF. In nucleotides, the CDR3 is TGTGCCAGCAGCTTAGTTTCAATGTTGACTTTGGAGCAGTTCTTC.